This TCR beta chain was documented in a study of T cell changes during pregnancy in multiple sclerosis. V was clipped by 3 bases and J by 6 bases, with 19 bases between them. The CDR3 is 16 residues long. Germline values: CDR1 SGHVS, CDR2 FQNEAQ. Only in-frame clones appear in the TCRdb table, and some are missing; sequencing was by immunoSEQ multiplex PCR. The sample records 36,000 or so clones, approximately 90% being singletons. This TCR was sampled from a female donor with multiple sclerosis, enrolled in a pregnancy study. The chain employs TRBV7-8 and TRBJ2-3, with a weak D call TRBD2 (5 bases). The sample was CD8+ T cells from peripheral blood mononuclear cells, taken in the third trimester of pregnancy. DNA of the CDR3: TGTGCCAGCAGCTTTTTCAGGATCGGCGGGTGGGATACGCAGTATTTT. Amino acid sequence: CASSFFRIGGWDTQYF.